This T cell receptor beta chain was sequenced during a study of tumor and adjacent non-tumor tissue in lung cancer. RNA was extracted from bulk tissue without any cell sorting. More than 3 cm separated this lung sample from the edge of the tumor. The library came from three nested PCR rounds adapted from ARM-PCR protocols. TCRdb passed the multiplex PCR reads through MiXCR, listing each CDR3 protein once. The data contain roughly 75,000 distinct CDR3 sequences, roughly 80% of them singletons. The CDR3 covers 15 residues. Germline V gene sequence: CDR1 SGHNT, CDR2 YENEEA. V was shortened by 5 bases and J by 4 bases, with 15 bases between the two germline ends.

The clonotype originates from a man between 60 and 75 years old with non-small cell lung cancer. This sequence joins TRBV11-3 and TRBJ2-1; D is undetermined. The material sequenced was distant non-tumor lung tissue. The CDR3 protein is CASSPRNFGYNEQFF. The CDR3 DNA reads TGTGCCAGCAGCCCCCGGAATTTCGGGTACAATGAGCAGTTCTTC.